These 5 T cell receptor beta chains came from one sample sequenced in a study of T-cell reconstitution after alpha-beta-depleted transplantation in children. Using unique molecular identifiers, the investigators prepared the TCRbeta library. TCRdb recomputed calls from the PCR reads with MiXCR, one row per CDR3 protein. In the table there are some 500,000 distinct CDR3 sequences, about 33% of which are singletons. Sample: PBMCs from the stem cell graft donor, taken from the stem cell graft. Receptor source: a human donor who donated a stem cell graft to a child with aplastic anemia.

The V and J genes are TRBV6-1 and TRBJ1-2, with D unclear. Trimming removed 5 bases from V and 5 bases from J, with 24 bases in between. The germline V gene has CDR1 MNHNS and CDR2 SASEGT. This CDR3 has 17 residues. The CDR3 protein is CASSMERTAGFGYGYTF. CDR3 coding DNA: TGTGCCAGCAGTATGGAACGGACTGCGGGTTTCGGGTATGGCTACACCTTC.

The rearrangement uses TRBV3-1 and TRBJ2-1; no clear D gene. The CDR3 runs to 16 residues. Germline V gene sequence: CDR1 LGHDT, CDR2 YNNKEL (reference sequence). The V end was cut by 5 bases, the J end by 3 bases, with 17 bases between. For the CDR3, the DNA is TGTGCCAGCAGCTCGATGATGGCGGTGAGCTACAATGAGCAGTTCTTC. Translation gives CASSSMMAVSYNEQFF.

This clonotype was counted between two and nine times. CDR3 bases: TGTGCCAGCAGCCTCCACTGGGCTAGCGGGAGTAGGACAGATACGCAGTATTTT. Protein sequence: CASSLHWASGSRTDTQYF. The chain couples TRBV5-6 to TRBJ2-3, with 10 bases that match TRBD2. The CDR3 loop spans 18 amino acids. Germline CDR1 is SGHDT and CDR2 is YYEEEE. J lost 3 bases, V lost 4 bases, and 14 bases had no gene match. The full variable domain, its missing parts supplied by reference TRBV5-6 and TRBJ2-3, is DAGVTQSPTHLIKTRGQQVTLRCSPKSGHDTVSWYQQALGQGPQFIFQYYEEEERQRGNFPDRFSGHQFPNYSSELNVNALLLGDSALYLCASSLHWASGSRTDTQYFGPGTRLTVL.

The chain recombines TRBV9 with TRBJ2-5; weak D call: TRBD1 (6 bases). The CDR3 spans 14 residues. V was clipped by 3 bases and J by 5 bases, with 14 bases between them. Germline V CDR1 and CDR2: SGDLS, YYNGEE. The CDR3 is CASSAPGVRETQYF. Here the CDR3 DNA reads TGTGCCAGCAGCGCTCCAGGGGTTCGGGAGACCCAGTACTTC.

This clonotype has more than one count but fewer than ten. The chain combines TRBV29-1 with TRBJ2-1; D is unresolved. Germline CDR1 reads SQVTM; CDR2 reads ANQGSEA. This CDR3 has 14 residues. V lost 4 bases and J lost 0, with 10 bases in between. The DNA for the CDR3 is TGCAGCGTTGTGGGTCTCAGCTCCTACAATGAGCAGTTCTTC. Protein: CSVVGLSSYNEQFF.